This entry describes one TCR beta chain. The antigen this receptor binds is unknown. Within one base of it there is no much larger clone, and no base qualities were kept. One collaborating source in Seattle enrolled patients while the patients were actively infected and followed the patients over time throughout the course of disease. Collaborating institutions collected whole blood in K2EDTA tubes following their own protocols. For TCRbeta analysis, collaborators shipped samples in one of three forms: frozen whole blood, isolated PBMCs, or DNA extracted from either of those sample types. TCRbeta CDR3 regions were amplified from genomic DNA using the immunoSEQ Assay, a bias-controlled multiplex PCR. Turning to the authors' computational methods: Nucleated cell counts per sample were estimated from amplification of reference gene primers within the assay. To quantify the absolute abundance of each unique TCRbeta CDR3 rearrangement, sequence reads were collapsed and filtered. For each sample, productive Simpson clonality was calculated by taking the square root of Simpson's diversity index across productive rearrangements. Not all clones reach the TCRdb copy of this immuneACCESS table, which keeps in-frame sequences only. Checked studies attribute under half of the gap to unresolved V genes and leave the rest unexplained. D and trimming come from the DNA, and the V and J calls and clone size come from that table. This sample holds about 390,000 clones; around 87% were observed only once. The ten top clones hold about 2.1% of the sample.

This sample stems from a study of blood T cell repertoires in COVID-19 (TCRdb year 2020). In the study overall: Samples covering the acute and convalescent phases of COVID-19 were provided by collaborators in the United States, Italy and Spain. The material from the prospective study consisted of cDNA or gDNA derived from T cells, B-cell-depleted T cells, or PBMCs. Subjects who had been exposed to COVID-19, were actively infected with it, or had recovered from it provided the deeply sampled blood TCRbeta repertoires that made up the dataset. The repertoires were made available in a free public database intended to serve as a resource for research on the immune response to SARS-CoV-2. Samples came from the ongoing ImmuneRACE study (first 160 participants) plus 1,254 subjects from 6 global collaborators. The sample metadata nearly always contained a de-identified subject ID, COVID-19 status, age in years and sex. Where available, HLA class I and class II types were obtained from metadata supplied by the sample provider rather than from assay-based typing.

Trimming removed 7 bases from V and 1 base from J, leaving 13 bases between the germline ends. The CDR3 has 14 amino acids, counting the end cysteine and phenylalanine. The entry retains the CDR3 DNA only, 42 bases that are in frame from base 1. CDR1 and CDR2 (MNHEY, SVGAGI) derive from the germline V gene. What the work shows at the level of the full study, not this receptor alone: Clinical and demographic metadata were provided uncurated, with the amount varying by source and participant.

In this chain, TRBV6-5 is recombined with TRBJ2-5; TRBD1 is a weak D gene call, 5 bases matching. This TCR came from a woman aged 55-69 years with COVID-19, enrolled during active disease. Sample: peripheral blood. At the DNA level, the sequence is TGTGCCAGCAAAAGGACACCCTCCCAAGAGACCCAGTACTTC. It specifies CASKRTPSQETQYF.